This T cell receptor beta chain derives from a study of T cell responses to AZD1222 COVID-19 vaccine. Study-level points and caveats: Spike-specific TCR depth and breadth grew after two AZD1222 doses.

With respect to this clone: Its antigen is not identified.

Measured with immunoSEQ multiplex PCR; TCRdb has only the in-frame clones, and not every one. The sample shows roughly 66,000 clones, 84% of them seen only once. Germline lookup yields CDR1 SGHDT and CDR2 YYEEEE. The CDR3 loop spans 13 amino acids. V was clipped by 4 bases and J by 4 bases; unmatched bases: 4. The V call is TRBV5-6, the J call TRBJ2-7; 8 bases map to TRBD1. The receptor was derived from an adult in good health. The specimen comprised peripheral blood, sampled on day 0 of AZD1222 vaccination. The CDR3 spells CASSTRDRYEQYF. In DNA form, the CDR3 reads TGTGCCAGCAGCACCCGGGACAGGTACGAGCAGTACTTC.